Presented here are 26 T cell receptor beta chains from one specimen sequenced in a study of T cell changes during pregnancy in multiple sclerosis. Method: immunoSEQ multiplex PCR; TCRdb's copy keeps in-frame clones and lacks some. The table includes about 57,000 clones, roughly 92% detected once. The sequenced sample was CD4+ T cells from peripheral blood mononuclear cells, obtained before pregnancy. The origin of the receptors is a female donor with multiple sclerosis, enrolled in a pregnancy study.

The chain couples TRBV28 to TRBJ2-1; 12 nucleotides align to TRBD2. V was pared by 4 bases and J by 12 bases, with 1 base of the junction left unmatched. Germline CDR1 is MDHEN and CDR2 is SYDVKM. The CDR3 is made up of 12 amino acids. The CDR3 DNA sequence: TGTGCCAGCAGTTCTAGCGGGAGGGTGCAGTTCTTC. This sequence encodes CASSSSGRVQFF.

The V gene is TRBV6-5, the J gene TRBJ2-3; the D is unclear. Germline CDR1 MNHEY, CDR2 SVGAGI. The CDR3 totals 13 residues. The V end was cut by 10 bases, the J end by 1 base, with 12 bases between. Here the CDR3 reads CATSKQGTDTQYF. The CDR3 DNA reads TGTGCCACGTCGAAGCAGGGCACAGATACGCAGTATTTT.

CDR3 nucleotide sequence: TGCGCCAGCAGCCAGATGGGCGGGAGTGGGTACAATGAGCAGTTCTTC. Protein: CASSQMGGSGYNEQFF. The rearrangement joins TRBV4-1 to TRBJ2-1, with 7 bases lining up with TRBD2. CDR1 is MGHRA, CDR2 YSYEKL, per germline. CDR3 length: 16 amino acids. The junction had 9 bases not matched to a gene; V was cut back by 3 bases and J by 4 bases.

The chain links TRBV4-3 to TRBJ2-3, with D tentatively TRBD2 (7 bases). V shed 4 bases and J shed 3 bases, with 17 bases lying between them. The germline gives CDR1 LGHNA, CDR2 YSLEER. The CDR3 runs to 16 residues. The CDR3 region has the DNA TGCGCCAGCAGCCTGGGGGCTACTAGCGTTACAGATACGCAGTATTTT. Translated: CASSLGATSVTDTQYF.

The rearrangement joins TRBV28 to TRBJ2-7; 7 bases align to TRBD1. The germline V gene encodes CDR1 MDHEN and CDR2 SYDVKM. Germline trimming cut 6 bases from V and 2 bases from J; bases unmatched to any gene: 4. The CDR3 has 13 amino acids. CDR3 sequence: CASRGQTTYEQYF. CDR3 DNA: TGTGCCAGCAGGGGACAGACCACCTACGAGCAGTACTTC.

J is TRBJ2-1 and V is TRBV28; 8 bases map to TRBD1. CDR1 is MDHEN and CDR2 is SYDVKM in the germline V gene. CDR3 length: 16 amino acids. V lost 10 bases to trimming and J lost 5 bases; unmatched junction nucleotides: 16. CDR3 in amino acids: CATRPAEQGVHNEQFF. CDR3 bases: TGTGCCACCAGGCCGGCGGAACAGGGGGTCCACAATGAGCAGTTCTTC.

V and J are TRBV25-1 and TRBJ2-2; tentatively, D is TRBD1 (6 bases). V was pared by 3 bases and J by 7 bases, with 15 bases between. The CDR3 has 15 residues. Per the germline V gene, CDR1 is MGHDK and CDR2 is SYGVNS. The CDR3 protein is CASSDHRAGGGELFF. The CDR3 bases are TGTGCCAGCAGTGATCACAGGGCGGGTGGCGGGGAGCTGTTTTTT.

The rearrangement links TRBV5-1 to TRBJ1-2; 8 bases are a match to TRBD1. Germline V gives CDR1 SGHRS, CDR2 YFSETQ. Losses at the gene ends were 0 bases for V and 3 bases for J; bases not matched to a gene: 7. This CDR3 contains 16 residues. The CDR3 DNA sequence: TGCGCCAGCAGCTTGGCTACAGGGGGGGTAGACTATGGCTACACCTTC. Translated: CASSLATGGVDYGYTF.

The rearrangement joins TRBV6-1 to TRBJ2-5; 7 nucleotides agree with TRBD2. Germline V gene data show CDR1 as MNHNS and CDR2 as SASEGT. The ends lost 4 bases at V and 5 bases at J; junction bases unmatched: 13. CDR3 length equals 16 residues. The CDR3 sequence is CASSGSWGGSPETQYF. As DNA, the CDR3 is TGTGCCAGCAGTGGATCTTGGGGGGGGAGTCCCGAGACCCAGTACTTC.

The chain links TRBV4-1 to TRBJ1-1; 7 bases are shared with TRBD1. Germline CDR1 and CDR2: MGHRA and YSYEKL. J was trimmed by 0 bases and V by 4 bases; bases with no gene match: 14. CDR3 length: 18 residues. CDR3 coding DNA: TGCGCCAGCAGCCCCCTGAGGGGGCCTGGTCGGTTGAACACTGAAGCTTTCTTT. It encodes CASSPLRGPGRLNTEAFF.

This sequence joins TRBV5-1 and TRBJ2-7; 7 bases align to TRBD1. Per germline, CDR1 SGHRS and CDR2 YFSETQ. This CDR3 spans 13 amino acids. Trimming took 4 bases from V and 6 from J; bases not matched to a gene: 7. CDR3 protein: CASSETGSREQYF. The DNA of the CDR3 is TGCGCCAGCAGCGAGACAGGGTCACGCGAGCAGTACTTC.

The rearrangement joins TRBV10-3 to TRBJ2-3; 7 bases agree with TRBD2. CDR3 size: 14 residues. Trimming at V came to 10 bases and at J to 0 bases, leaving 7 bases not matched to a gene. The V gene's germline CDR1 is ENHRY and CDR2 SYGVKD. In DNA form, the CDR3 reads TGTGCCACCGGCCGGGGGGAGAGCACAGATACGCAGTATTTT. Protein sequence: CATGRGESTDTQYF.

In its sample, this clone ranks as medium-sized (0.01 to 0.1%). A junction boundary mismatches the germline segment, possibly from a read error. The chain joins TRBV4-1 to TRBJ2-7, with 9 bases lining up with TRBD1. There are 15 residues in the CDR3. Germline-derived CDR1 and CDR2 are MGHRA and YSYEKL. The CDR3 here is CASSQVQGGQGRLNF. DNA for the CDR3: TGCGCCAGCAGCCAAGTACAGGGAGGACAGGGGAGGCTAAACTTC.

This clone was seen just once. The CDR3: CASSLSQGLLGTQPQHF. The CDR3 bases are TGTGCCAGCAGTTTATCCCAGGGCTTATTAGGAACTCAGCCCCAGCATTTT. The chain joins TRBV28 to TRBJ1-5; weak D call: TRBD1 (5 bases). With 1 base removed from V and 6 bases from J, the gap between germline ends came to 19 bases. The germline CDR1 and CDR2 sequences are MDHEN and SYDVKM. The CDR3 sequence is 17 residues long.

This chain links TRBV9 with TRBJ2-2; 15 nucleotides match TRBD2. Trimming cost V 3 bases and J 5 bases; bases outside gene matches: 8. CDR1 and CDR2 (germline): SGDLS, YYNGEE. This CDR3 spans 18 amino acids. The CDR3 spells CASSAPGLAGGGTGELFF. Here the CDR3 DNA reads TGTGCCAGCAGCGCCCCGGGACTAGCGGGAGGAGGTACCGGGGAGCTGTTTTTT.

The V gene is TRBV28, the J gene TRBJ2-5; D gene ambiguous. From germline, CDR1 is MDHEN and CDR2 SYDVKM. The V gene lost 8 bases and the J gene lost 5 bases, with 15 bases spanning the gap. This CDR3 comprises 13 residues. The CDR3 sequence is CASDKSSKETQYF. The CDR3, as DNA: TGTGCCAGCGATAAATCTAGTAAGGAGACCCAGTACTTC.

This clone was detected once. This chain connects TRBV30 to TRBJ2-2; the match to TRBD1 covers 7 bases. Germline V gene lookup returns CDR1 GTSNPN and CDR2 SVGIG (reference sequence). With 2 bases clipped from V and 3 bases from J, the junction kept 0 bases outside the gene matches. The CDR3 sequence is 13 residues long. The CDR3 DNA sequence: TGTGCCTGGAGTAGGGGGCACACCGGGGAGCTGTTTTTT. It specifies CAWSRGHTGELFF.

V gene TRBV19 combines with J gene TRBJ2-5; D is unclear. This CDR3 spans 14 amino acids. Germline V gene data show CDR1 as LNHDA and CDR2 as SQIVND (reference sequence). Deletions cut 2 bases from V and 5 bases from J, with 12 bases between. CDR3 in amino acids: CASSIQNSRETQYF. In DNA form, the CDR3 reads TGTGCCAGTAGTATACAGAATTCCCGTGAGACCCAGTACTTC. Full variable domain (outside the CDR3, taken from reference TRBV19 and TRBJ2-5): DGGITQSPKYLFRKEGQNVTLSCEQNLNHDAMYWYRQDPGQGLRLIYYSQIVNDFQKGDIAEGYSVSREKKESFPLTVTSAQKNPTAFYLCASSIQNSRETQYFGPGTRLLVL.

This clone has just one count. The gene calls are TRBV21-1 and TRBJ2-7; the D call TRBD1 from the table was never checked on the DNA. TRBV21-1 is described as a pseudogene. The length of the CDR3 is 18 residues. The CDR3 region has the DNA TGTGCCAGCAGCCCAAGCCCAAATGCGGGACAGGGGGCCTACGAGCAGTACTTC. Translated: CASSPSPNAGQGAYEQYF.

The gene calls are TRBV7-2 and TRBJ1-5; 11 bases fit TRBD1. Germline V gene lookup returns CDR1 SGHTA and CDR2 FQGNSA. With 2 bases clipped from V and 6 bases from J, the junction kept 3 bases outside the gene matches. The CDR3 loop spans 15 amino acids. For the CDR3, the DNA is TGTGCCAGCAGCTTAAGGACAGGGGGCGTTCAGCCCCAGCATTTT. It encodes CASSLRTGGVQPQHF.

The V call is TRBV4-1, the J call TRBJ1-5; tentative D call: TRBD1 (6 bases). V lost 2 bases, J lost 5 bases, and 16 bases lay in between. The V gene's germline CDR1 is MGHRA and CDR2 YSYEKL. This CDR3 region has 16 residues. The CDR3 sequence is CASSQTGRGNHQPQHF. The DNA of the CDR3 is TGCGCCAGCAGCCAAACAGGGAGAGGCAATCATCAGCCCCAGCATTTT.

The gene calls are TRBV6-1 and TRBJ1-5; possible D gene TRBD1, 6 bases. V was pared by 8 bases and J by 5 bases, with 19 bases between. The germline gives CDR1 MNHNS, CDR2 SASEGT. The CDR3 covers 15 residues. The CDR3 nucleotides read TGTGCCAGCCTTTTCGACAGGCTAGTCTATCAGCCCCAGCATTTT. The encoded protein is CASLFDRLVYQPQHF.

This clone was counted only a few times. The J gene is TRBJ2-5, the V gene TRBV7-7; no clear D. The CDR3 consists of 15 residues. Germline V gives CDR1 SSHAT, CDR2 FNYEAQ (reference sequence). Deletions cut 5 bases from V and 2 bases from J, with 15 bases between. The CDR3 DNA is TGTGCCAGCAGCCCTTTAATGAGAGGACAAGAGACCCAGTACTTC. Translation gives CASSPLMRGQETQYF.

The CDR3 nucleotides are TGTGCCAGCAGTCTGACTTCTAGCGCCACCGGGGAGCTGTTTTTT. Its translation: CASSLTSSATGELFF. The chain has TRBV27 and TRBJ2-2, with D possibly matching TRBD2 (6 bases). Germline V gene lookup returns CDR1 MNHEY and CDR2 SMNVEV (reference sequence). The CDR3 covers 15 residues. Trimming left V 5 bases short and J 4 bases short, with 14 bases between.

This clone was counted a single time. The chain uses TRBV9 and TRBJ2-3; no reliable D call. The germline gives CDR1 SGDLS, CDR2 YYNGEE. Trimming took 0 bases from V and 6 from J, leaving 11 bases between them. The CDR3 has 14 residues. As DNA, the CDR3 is TGTGCCAGCAGCGTAGTCCCCCCCGGGGATACGCAGTATTTT. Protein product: CASSVVPPGDTQYF.

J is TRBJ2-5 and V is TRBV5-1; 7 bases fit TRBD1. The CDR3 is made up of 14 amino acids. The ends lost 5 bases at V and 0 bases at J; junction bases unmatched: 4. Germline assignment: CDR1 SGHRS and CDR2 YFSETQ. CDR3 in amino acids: CASRLTGYQETQYF. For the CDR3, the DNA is TGCGCCAGCAGATTGACAGGGTACCAAGAGACCCAGTACTTC. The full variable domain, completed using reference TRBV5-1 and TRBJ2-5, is KAGVTQTPRYLIKTRGQQVTLSCSPISGHRSVSWYQQTPGQGLQFLFEYFSETQRNKGNFPGRFSGRQFSNSRSEMNVSTLELGDSALYLCASRLTGYQETQYFGPGTRLLVL.